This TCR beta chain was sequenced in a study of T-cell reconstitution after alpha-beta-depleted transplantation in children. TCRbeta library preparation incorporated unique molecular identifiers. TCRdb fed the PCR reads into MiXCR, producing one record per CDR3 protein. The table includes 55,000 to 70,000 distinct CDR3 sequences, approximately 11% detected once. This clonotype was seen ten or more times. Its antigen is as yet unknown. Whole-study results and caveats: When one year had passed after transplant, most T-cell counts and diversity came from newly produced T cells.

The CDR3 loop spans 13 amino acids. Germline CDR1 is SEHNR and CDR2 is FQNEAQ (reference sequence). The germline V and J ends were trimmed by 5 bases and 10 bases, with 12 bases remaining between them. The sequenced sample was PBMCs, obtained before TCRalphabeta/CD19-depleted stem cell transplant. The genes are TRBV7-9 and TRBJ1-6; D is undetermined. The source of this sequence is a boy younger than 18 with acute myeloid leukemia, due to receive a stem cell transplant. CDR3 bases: TGTGCCAGCAGCCTTAAAGTTGGGTCACCCCTCCACTTT. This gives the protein CASSLKVGSPLHF.